Shown below are 23 T cell receptor beta chains from a single sample sequenced in a study of T cell repertoires and HLA-DP antigens. Method: immunoSEQ multiplex PCR; TCRdb's copy keeps in-frame clones and lacks some. The sample includes about 89,000 clones, approximately 89% of them seen just once. Their cognate antigens are unknown. The sequenced sample consisted of CD4+ T cells from PBMCs. These receptors were taken from a man between 45 and 60 years old in good health and CMV-seronegative.

V gene TRBV6-6 combines with J gene TRBJ2-1, with TRBD1 matching over 7 bases. From germline, CDR1 is MNHNY and CDR2 SVGAGI (reference sequence). V gave up 5 bases and J gave up 2 bases; unmatched junction bases: 6. The CDR3 loop spans 15 amino acids. The CDR3 spells CASSVPGQTYNEQFF. As DNA, the CDR3 is TGTGCCAGCAGTGTACCGGGACAGACCTACAATGAGCAGTTCTTC.

This clone was seen just once. V gene TRBV5-3 combines with J gene TRBJ2-7, with D uncertain. TRBV5-3 is annotated as an ORF whose role is uncertain. The V gene lost 4 bases and the J gene lost 1 base, with 18 bases spanning the gap. This CDR3 is built from 16 residues. The DNA of the CDR3 is TGTGCCAGAAGCCCAAATTTCGAGGTTTCGTCCTACGAGCAGTACTTC. It is translated as CARSPNFEVSSYEQYF.

The chain is built from TRBV28 and TRBJ1-1; D not resolved. The CDR3 has 15 amino acids. Trimming pared 5 bases from V and 6 bases from J, leaving 19 bases between. Germline CDR1 reads MDHEN; CDR2 reads SYDVKM. CDR3 sequence: CASSPQWAASAEAFF. The CDR3 DNA reads TGTGCCAGCAGTCCCCAATGGGCCGCCTCGGCTGAAGCTTTCTTT.

The rearrangement links TRBV18 to TRBJ2-7; 10 bases are a match to TRBD1. After removal of 0 bases from V and 5 bases from J, the junction contained 4 bases not matched to a gene. CDR1 and CDR2 from the germline V gene are KGHSH and LQKENI. The CDR3 is 15 amino acids. CDR3 protein: CASSPPGQGYHEQYF. The CDR3, as DNA: TGTGCCAGCTCACCACCGGGACAGGGGTACCACGAGCAGTACTTC.

This clone showed up just once. This sequence joins TRBV19 and TRBJ2-1; 12 bases line up with TRBD2. V dropped 3 bases and J dropped 7; count of bases not matched to a gene: 4. Looked up from germline, CDR1 is LNHDA and CDR2 is SQIVND (reference sequence). CDR3 length: 15 residues. Here the CDR3 DNA reads TGTGCCAGTAGTATGAGGCTAGCGGGGGGGAATGAGCAGTTCTTC. Its translation: CASSMRLAGGNEQFF.

This chain links TRBV7-2 with TRBJ2-7, with 14 bases aligning to TRBD2. Germline values: CDR1 SGHTA, CDR2 FQGNSA. The V and J ends lost 0 bases and 1 base, in that order; junction bases with no gene match: 11. CDR3 size: 20 residues. This CDR3 is CASSLAIGTSGSAYSYEQYF. CDR3 nucleotides: TGTGCCAGCAGCTTAGCGATCGGGACTAGCGGGAGCGCCTATTCCTACGAGCAGTACTTC.

The chain uses TRBV9 and TRBJ2-1, with TRBD2 matching 12 bases. Germline values: CDR1 SGDLS, CDR2 YYNGEE. The CDR3 covers 17 residues. J was trimmed by 5 bases and V by 3 bases; bases with no gene match: 9. The DNA for the CDR3 is TGTGCCAGCAGCGCCACCAGACTAGCGGGGGACCACAATGAGCAGTTCTTC. As protein: CASSATRLAGDHNEQFF.

This chain links TRBV4-1 with TRBJ1-2, with TRBD1 as a possible D gene (6 bases). Germline assignment: CDR1 MGHRA and CDR2 YSYEKL. The CDR3 loop spans 17 amino acids. Trimming took off 4 bases at V and 2 bases at J, with 20 bases between the two ends. CDR3 protein: CASSLGLVGARNYGYTF. The DNA of the CDR3 is TGCGCCAGCAGCCTGGGCCTGGTGGGGGCGAGGAACTATGGCTACACCTTC.

V and J are TRBV20-1 and TRBJ2-7; either TRBD1 or TRBD2 may supply D (5 bases each). V lost 6 bases and J 9 bases, leaving 15 bases between the germline ends. Germline lookup yields CDR1 DFQATT and CDR2 SNEGSKA (reference sequence). The CDR3 is made up of 11 amino acids. DNA for the CDR3: TGCAGTGCACCCACCGCAGGGAGGCAGTACTTC. It translates to CSAPTAGRQYF.

This clone showed up just a few times. The V and J genes are TRBV7-9 and TRBJ1-2; tentative D call: TRBD1 (5 bases). With 4 bases removed from V and 8 bases from J, the gap between germline ends came to 17 bases. Germline values: CDR1 SEHNR, CDR2 FQNEAQ (reference sequence). This CDR3 is built from 14 residues. The CDR3, as DNA: TGTGCCAGCAGCTCCTCAGTGGAAAGGGACGGCTACACCTTC. Protein product: CASSSSVERDGYTF.

The chain joins TRBV5-1 to TRBJ2-5; 10 bases line up with TRBD2. Germline assignment: CDR1 SGHRS and CDR2 YFSETQ. The CDR3 contains 16 residues. After removal of 4 bases from V and 4 bases from J, the junction contained 10 bases not matched to a gene. CDR3: CASSVTSGGASETQYF. The DNA for the CDR3 is TGCGCCAGCAGCGTTACCAGCGGGGGGGCGTCAGAGACCCAGTACTTC.

This sequence joins TRBV30 and TRBJ2-7; the D gene is possibly TRBD2 (5 bases). Trimming shortened V by 5 bases and J by 5 bases, and 19 bases separated the two germline ends. Germline CDR1 reads GTSNPN; CDR2 reads SVGIG (reference sequence). This CDR3 spans 14 amino acids. CDR3 nucleotide sequence: TGTGCCTGGGGCAGAGGGTTGGGTGGTGACGAGCAGTACTTC. This codes for CAWGRGLGGDEQYF. Full variable domain (missing parts from reference TRBV30 and TRBJ2-7): SQTIHQWPATLVQPVGSPLSLECTVEGTSNPNLYWYRQAAGRGLQLLFYSVGIGQISSEVPQNLSASRPQDRQFILSSKKLLLSDSGFYLCAWGRGLGGDEQYFGPGTRLTVT.

This clone was seen a few times. This CDR3 is CASSSRTSGMSSYNEQFF. For the CDR3, the DNA is TGTGCCAGCAGCTCTAGGACTAGCGGGATGAGCTCCTACAATGAGCAGTTCTTC. The V and J genes are TRBV11-2 and TRBJ2-1; 12 bases align to TRBD2. The CDR3 runs to 18 residues. Germline V gene sequence: CDR1 SGHAT, CDR2 FQNNGV. The trim removed 4 bases at V and 0 bases at J, leaving 7 bases unmatched.

The count of this clone is one. The CDR3 bases are TGTGCCTGGAGTAAGATTAGCGGGGGGTTTAGCACCGGGGAGCTGTTTTTT. Residues: CAWSKISGGFSTGELFF. This sequence joins TRBV30 and TRBJ2-2, with 10 bases matching TRBD2. The CDR3 consists of 17 residues. CDR1 and CDR2 (germline): GTSNPN, SVGIG (reference sequence). V dropped 2 bases and J dropped 4; count of bases not matched to a gene: 10.

The chain recombines TRBV9 with TRBJ2-3, with D perhaps TRBD2 (5 bases). CDR3 length: 14 amino acids. Per germline, CDR1 SGDLS and CDR2 YYNGEE. Trimming took 0 bases from V and 11 from J, leaving 16 bases between them. The CDR3 bases are TGTGCCAGCAGCGTAGTTCTGGACTCGGGAAGGCAGTATTTT. It translates to CASSVVLDSGRQYF.

This clone appeared once. The V and J genes are TRBV25-1 and TRBJ1-2; 9 bases align to TRBD1. The V gene end was trimmed by 6 bases and the J gene end by 8 bases; junction bases not matched to a gene: 19. This CDR3 has 17 residues. The germline V gene has CDR1 MGHDK and CDR2 SYGVNS. The CDR3: CASSRTGEDYGLRGYTF. Here the CDR3 DNA reads TGTGCCAGCAGCAGGACAGGGGAGGACTATGGTCTAAGGGGCTACACCTTC.

This clone was picked up one time. The chain combines TRBV7-9 with TRBJ1-2; unclear D gene. Germline V gene sequence: CDR1 SEHNR, CDR2 FQNEAQ (reference sequence). The CDR3 runs to 13 residues. Trimming removed 3 bases at V and 0 bases at J, with 5 bases between. CDR3 nucleotide sequence: TGTGCCAGCAGCTTGAGGGCTAACTATGGCTACACCTTC. Translating gives CASSLRANYGYTF. Using reference TRBV7-9 and TRBJ1-2 for the parts outside the CDR3, the full variable domain is DTGVSQNPRHKITKRGQNVTFRCDPISEHNRLYWYRQTLGQGPEFLTYFQNEAQLEKSRLLSDRFSAERPKGSFSTLEIQRTEQGDSAMYLCASSLRANYGYTFGSGTRLTVV.

The chain carries TRBV11-2 and TRBJ2-2, with 7 bases fitting TRBD1. The J segment lost 5 bases and the V segment lost 5 bases, leaving 20 bases of the junction unmatched. The CDR3 is 19 residues long. Germline V gene data show CDR1 as SGHAT and CDR2 as FQNNGV. CDR3 loop: CASSTNNPTGAAQTGELFF. CDR3 nucleotide sequence: TGTGCCAGCAGCACTAATAATCCCACAGGGGCCGCGCAGACCGGGGAGCTGTTTTTT. The variable domain in full, completed from reference TRBV11-2 and TRBJ2-2, reads EAGVAQSPRYKIIEKRQSVAFWCNPISGHATLYWYQQILGQGPKLLIQFQNNGVVDDSQLPKDRFSAERLKGVDSTLKIQPAKLEDSAVYLCASSTNNPTGAAQTGELFFGEGSRLTVL.

The sample holds one count of this clone. This sequence joins TRBV4-1 and TRBJ2-1, with D possibly matching TRBD1 (5 bases). The germline CDR1 and CDR2 sequences are MGHRA and YSYEKL. V was trimmed by 1 base and J by 15 bases, leaving 16 bases between them. The CDR3 has 13 amino acids. CDR3 DNA: TGCGCCAGCAGCCAAGTTCCGACAGACACTCGGTTCTTC. It translates to CASSQVPTDTRFF.

The chain carries TRBV18 and TRBJ2-5; D not certain. The CDR3 length is 15 residues. With 0 bases removed from V and 1 base from J, the gap between germline ends came to 9 bases. Germline CDR1 reads KGHSH; CDR2 reads LQKENI. In DNA form, the CDR3 reads TGTGCCAGCTCACCACCTGGACCATTCCAAGAGACCCAGTACTTC. This codes for CASSPPGPFQETQYF. The full variable domain, with the rest looked up from reference TRBV18 and TRBJ2-5, is NAGVMQNPRHLVRRRGQEARLRCSPMKGHSHVYWYRQLPEEGLKFMVYLQKENIIDESGMPKERFSAEFPKEGPSILRIQQVVRGDSAAYFCASSPPGPFQETQYFGPGTRLLVL.

This clone is deemed medium-sized. This chain joins TRBV15 and TRBJ1-3; TRBD1 matches 10 bases. After removal of 6 bases from V and 8 bases from J, the junction contained 10 bases not matched to a gene. Germline V lookup: CDR1 LNHNV, CDR2 YYDKDF (reference sequence). This CDR3 is 15 amino acids long. The DNA for the CDR3 is TGTGCCACCAGTCTTTCTGGGACAGGGGTAGACACCATATATTTT. Translation gives CATSLSGTGVDTIYF.

The chain combines TRBV30 with TRBJ2-1; D is possibly TRBD1 or TRBD2 (5 bases each). The CDR3 runs to 14 residues. Germline V gene lookup returns CDR1 GTSNPN and CDR2 SVGIG (reference sequence). V was clipped by 3 bases and J by 6 bases, with 15 bases between them. Written as DNA, the CDR3 is TGTGCCTGGAGCCCCGGGACCAAGGCCAATGAGCAGTTCTTC. It translates to CAWSPGTKANEQFF.

For the CDR3, the DNA is TGTGCCAGCAGTGAAGGGCGGGGAGCCACAGATACGCAGTATTTT. This sequence encodes CASSEGRGATDTQYF. V and J are TRBV2 and TRBJ2-3; the D gene is possibly TRBD2 (6 bases). V lost 1 base, J lost 2 bases, and 10 bases lay in between. Germline CDR1 is SNHLY and CDR2 is FYNNEI. This CDR3 has 15 residues.